This is a list of T cell receptor beta chains from one sample in a study of human T cells and chemical hapten exposure. TCRdb re-called the RACE reads with MiXCR, one entry per CDR3 protein. Of 140,000 or so distinct CDR3 sequences listed, around 11% are singletons. The source material was whole blood, sampled in connection with sensitization to the hapten diphenylcyclopropenone (DPC). The receptors were sampled from a woman in her forties or fifties with alopecia areata. Some clones in this sample may be carry-over from other donors' samples. Each CDR3 is given with its conserved first and last residue. Fields, in order: CDR3 DNA, CDR3 protein, D gene, V gene, J gene, clone size. A D gene is named only where the DNA matches it firmly. For some rows the clone size is stated as once, few or many, or as a class when expanded; others skip it.

CDR3 DNA: TGTGCCACGGGGGATTCCTGCAATGAGCAGTTCTTC
CDR3 protein: CATGDSCNEQFF
D gene: -
V gene: TRBV24-1
J gene: TRBJ2-1
clone size: -

CDR3 DNA: TGTGCCAGCAGTTACCGACAGGGGAACACTGAAGCTTTCTTT
CDR3 protein: CASSYRQGNTEAFF
D gene: TRBD1
V gene: TRBV12-3/TRBV12-4
J gene: TRBJ1-1
clone size: many

CDR3 DNA: TGTGCCAGCAGCTTAGGTGACGGGGCCCATACGCAGTATTTT
CDR3 protein: CASSLGDGAHTQYF
D gene: -
V gene: TRBV7-2
J gene: TRBJ2-3
clone size: -

CDR3 DNA: TGTGCCAGCTCACCCGGGACAGAAAACATTCAGTACTTC
CDR3 protein: CASSPGTENIQYF
D gene: TRBD1
V gene: TRBV18
J gene: TRBJ2-4
clone size: -

CDR3 DNA: TGTGCCAGCAGTTTTTGGGGACAGGGGGACCAAGAGACCCAGTACTTC
CDR3 protein: CASSFWGQGDQETQYF
D gene: TRBD1
V gene: TRBV27
J gene: TRBJ2-5
clone size: -

CDR3 DNA: TGCAGCGTTGAAGATCCGGGGAGCTACACCTTC
CDR3 protein: CSVEDPGSYTF
D gene: -
V gene: TRBV29-1
J gene: TRBJ1-2
clone size: few

CDR3 DNA: TGTGCCAGCAGCTTGGAGGTGACAGGGGACACCGGGGAGCTGTTTTTT
CDR3 protein: CASSLEVTGDTGELFF
D gene: TRBD1
V gene: TRBV5-6
J gene: TRBJ2-2
clone size: few

CDR3 DNA: TGCGCCAGCAGCCCGAGGGCAACTAATGAAAAACTGTTTTTT
CDR3 protein: CASSPRATNEKLFF
D gene: -
V gene: TRBV5-1
J gene: TRBJ1-4
clone size: -

CDR3 DNA: TGTGCCAGCAGCGCGGGGGGAGCAGGGACCCAGTACTTC
CDR3 protein: CASSAGGAGTQYF
D gene: TRBD2
V gene: TRBV11-1
J gene: TRBJ2-5
clone size: -

CDR3 DNA: TGTGCCAGCAGCGTAGATGGGGGGAATCAGCCCCAGCATTTT
CDR3 protein: CASSVDGGNQPQHF
D gene: -
V gene: TRBV9
J gene: TRBJ1-5
clone size: many

CDR3 DNA: TGCGCCAGCAGGTACTCCGGGACTAGCGGAACCAATGAGCAGTTCTTC
CDR3 protein: CASRYSGTSGTNEQFF
D gene: TRBD2
V gene: TRBV4-1
J gene: TRBJ2-1
clone size: once

CDR3 DNA: TGTGCCATCAGTACCCCGCGACAGTGGAATGAGCAGTTCTTC
CDR3 protein: CAISTPRQWNEQFF
D gene: -
V gene: TRBV10-3
J gene: TRBJ2-1
clone size: many

CDR3 DNA: TGCAGTGCTAGAGTTGGGGGGGATTACCACTACGAGCAGTACTTC
CDR3 protein: CSARVGGDYHYEQYF
D gene: TRBD2
V gene: TRBV20-1
J gene: TRBJ2-7
clone size: many

CDR3 DNA: TGTGCCAGCAGCCAACGAGCGGGAGCGGGTGAGCAGTTCTTC
CDR3 protein: CASSQRAGAGEQFF
D gene: TRBD2
V gene: TRBV3-1
J gene: TRBJ2-1
clone size: -

CDR3 DNA: TGTGCCAGCAGCGTAGAGGAGCGTAATTACTACAATGAGCAGTTCTTC
CDR3 protein: CASSVEERNYYNEQFF
D gene: -
V gene: TRBV9
J gene: TRBJ2-1
clone size: -

CDR3 DNA: TGCAGCGTTAGCCGTGGCCGAGCGGGAGAGCAGTTCTTC
CDR3 protein: CSVSRGRAGEQFF
D gene: TRBD2
V gene: TRBV29-1
J gene: TRBJ2-1
clone size: -

CDR3 DNA: TGTGCCAGCAGCCCAGCGGACAGGAGGTTCTATGGCTACACCTTC
CDR3 protein: CASSPADRRFYGYTF
D gene: TRBD1
V gene: TRBV3-1
J gene: TRBJ1-2
clone size: -

CDR3 DNA: TGTGCCAGCCGCGGGCCAAACTCCTACGAGCAGTACTTC
CDR3 protein: CASRGPNSYEQYF
D gene: -
V gene: TRBV27
J gene: TRBJ2-7
clone size: -

CDR3 DNA: TGTGCCAGCAGTCTCCGGGGCGGGAGGGGGACAGATACGCAGTATTTT
CDR3 protein: CASSLRGGRGTDTQYF
D gene: TRBD2
V gene: TRBV25-1
J gene: TRBJ2-3
clone size: -

CDR3 DNA: TGTGCCACCCGGACTAGCGGGCCTGACACCGGGGAGCTGTTTTTT
CDR3 protein: CATRTSGPDTGELFF
D gene: TRBD2
V gene: TRBV19
J gene: TRBJ2-2
clone size: few

CDR3 DNA: TGTGCCAGCAGTCCCCCCCCCACCCGCACAGATACGCAGTATTTT
CDR3 protein: CASSPPPTRTDTQYF
D gene: -
V gene: TRBV27
J gene: TRBJ2-3
clone size: -

CDR3 DNA: TGTGCCATCAGTCGGACCGGTGTGTCTGGGGCCAACGTCCTGACTTTC
CDR3 protein: CAISRTGVSGANVLTF
D gene: -
V gene: TRBV10-3
J gene: TRBJ2-6
clone size: few

CDR3 DNA: TGTGCCTCCCGTACCGGCACCTATCAGCCCCAGCATTTT
CDR3 protein: CASRTGTYQPQHF
D gene: -
V gene: TRBV28
J gene: TRBJ1-5
clone size: many

CDR3 DNA: TGTGCCAGCAGTGTACGGACACTTCAAGAGACCCAGTACTTC
CDR3 protein: CASSVRTLQETQYF
D gene: -
V gene: TRBV28
J gene: TRBJ2-5
clone size: -

CDR3 DNA: TGTGCCACTCAAAAGAAGGGGAGGGTCGATGAGCAGTTCTTC
CDR3 protein: CATQKKGRVDEQFF
D gene: TRBD2
V gene: TRBV24-1
J gene: TRBJ2-1
clone size: medium-sized

CDR3 DNA: TGTGCCAGCAGCTTAAGGATGCGGGAGCCATACAATGAGCAGTTCTTC
CDR3 protein: CASSLRMREPYNEQFF
D gene: TRBD2
V gene: TRBV7-3
J gene: TRBJ2-1
clone size: -

CDR3 DNA: TGTGCCGACGCAAACCGGGACCAGACAGATACGCAGTATTTT
CDR3 protein: CADANRDQTDTQYF
D gene: -
V gene: TRBV12-3/TRBV12-4
J gene: TRBJ2-3
clone size: many

CDR3 DNA: TGCAGCGTTGAAGTCAGCAAGGGGGGCTACACCTTC
CDR3 protein: CSVEVSKGGYTF
D gene: -
V gene: TRBV29-1
J gene: TRBJ1-2
clone size: -

CDR3 DNA: TGCAGCGTTGTTGGCGGGTTCTCCTACAATGAGCAGTTCTTC
CDR3 protein: CSVVGGFSYNEQFF
D gene: -
V gene: TRBV29-1
J gene: TRBJ2-1
clone size: few

CDR3 DNA: TGCGCCAGCAGCTCCTACAAGGGCAGCACAGATACGCAGTATTTT
CDR3 protein: CASSSYKGSTDTQYF
D gene: -
V gene: TRBV5-1
J gene: TRBJ2-3
clone size: -

CDR3 DNA: TGCAGTGCTAGAGATAATACGGGTCGGACTAGCGGCTACGAGCAGTACTTC
CDR3 protein: CSARDNTGRTSGYEQYF
D gene: TRBD2
V gene: TRBV20-1
J gene: TRBJ2-7
clone size: few

CDR3 DNA: TGTGCCAGCAACGTTGAGGGGGCGCGAGCTTTCTTT
CDR3 protein: CASNVEGARAFF
D gene: TRBD1
V gene: TRBV28
J gene: TRBJ1-1
clone size: few

CDR3 DNA: TGTGCCAGCAGCCACGGGACAGCCGAGCAGTACTTC
CDR3 protein: CASSHGTAEQYF
D gene: TRBD1
V gene: TRBV7-2
J gene: TRBJ2-7
clone size: few

CDR3 DNA: TGTGCCAGCAGATCCGGGACTTTTACAGATACGCAGTATTTT
CDR3 protein: CASRSGTFTDTQYF
D gene: -
V gene: TRBV28
J gene: TRBJ2-3
clone size: few

CDR3 DNA: TGTGCCAGCTCACCCCACCCCGGGGGAGAAGAGACCCAGTACTTC
CDR3 protein: CASSPHPGGEETQYF
D gene: -
V gene: TRBV18
J gene: TRBJ2-5
clone size: few

CDR3 DNA: TGTGCCAGCAGTTTTCCGGGACAGGGGGTCATTCAGTACTTC
CDR3 protein: CASSFPGQGVIQYF
D gene: TRBD1
V gene: TRBV6-6
J gene: TRBJ2-4
clone size: -

CDR3 DNA: TGTGCCAGCAGCTTAGGGGGGAGTTCCACTTACAATGAGCAGTTCTTC
CDR3 protein: CASSLGGSSTYNEQFF
D gene: -
V gene: TRBV7-2
J gene: TRBJ2-1
clone size: -

CDR3 DNA: TGTGCCAGCAGTTACTCCCGGGGCGAAAACATTCAGTACTTC
CDR3 protein: CASSYSRGENIQYF
D gene: -
V gene: TRBV6-5
J gene: TRBJ2-4
clone size: few

CDR3 DNA: TGTGCCACCAGTGACCACGGACTAGCGGGTTCCTACAATGAGCAGTTCTTC
CDR3 protein: CATSDHGLAGSYNEQFF
D gene: TRBD2
V gene: TRBV24-1
J gene: TRBJ2-1
clone size: once

CDR3 DNA: TGTGCCAGTAGTATTCCGGGACTAGCGGGAGTATCCTACGAGCAGTACTTC
CDR3 protein: CASSIPGLAGVSYEQYF
D gene: TRBD2
V gene: TRBV19
J gene: TRBJ2-7
clone size: many

CDR3 DNA: TGTGCCACCGCTTTGGGGGGAGGATCCCAAGAGACCCAGTACTTC
CDR3 protein: CATALGGGSQETQYF
D gene: -
V gene: TRBV24-1
J gene: TRBJ2-5
clone size: -

CDR3 DNA: TGTGCCAGCAGCTTAGATGGTAATCAGCCCCAGCATTTT
CDR3 protein: CASSLDGNQPQHF
D gene: -
V gene: TRBV7-3
J gene: TRBJ1-5
clone size: many

CDR3 DNA: TGTGCCAGCAGTTACCCGACAGGGGGCGACTATGGCTACACCTTC
CDR3 protein: CASSYPTGGDYGYTF
D gene: TRBD1
V gene: TRBV6-2/TRBV6-3
J gene: TRBJ1-2
clone size: few

CDR3 DNA: TGTGCCGGCAGGGGAGAGACCTTGAGCACTGAAGCTTTCTTT
CDR3 protein: CAGRGETLSTEAFF
D gene: -
V gene: TRBV6-1
J gene: TRBJ1-1
clone size: few

CDR3 DNA: TGTGCCAGCAGCGTAGCGGGACTAGCGCTATCTCGGGAGCAGTACTTC
CDR3 protein: CASSVAGLALSREQYF
D gene: TRBD2
V gene: TRBV9
J gene: TRBJ2-7
clone size: -

CDR3 DNA: TGTGCCAGCAGCCAACACACACAGGGGGTAAATGGCTACACCTTC
CDR3 protein: CASSQHTQGVNGYTF
D gene: TRBD1
V gene: TRBV5-4
J gene: TRBJ1-2
clone size: many

CDR3 DNA: TGTGCCAGCAGCTCCGGGACTAGCGTCTTCGATGAGCAGTTCTTC
CDR3 protein: CASSSGTSVFDEQFF
D gene: TRBD2
V gene: TRBV5-4
J gene: TRBJ2-1
clone size: many

CDR3 DNA: TGTGCCAGCAGCGCCCAAGGGGGACTAGCGGGAGGAGAGTCCTACAATGAGCAGTTCTTC
CDR3 protein: CASSAQGGLAGGESYNEQFF
D gene: TRBD2
V gene: TRBV6-1
J gene: TRBJ2-1
clone size: few

CDR3 DNA: TGTGCCTGGTCAGTTGGGGCCTACGAGCAGTACTTC
CDR3 protein: CAWSVGAYEQYF
D gene: -
V gene: TRBV30
J gene: TRBJ2-7
clone size: -

CDR3 DNA: TGTGCCAGCAGCTTACGATTAGCGACCTACAATGAGCAGTTCTTC
CDR3 protein: CASSLRLATYNEQFF
D gene: -
V gene: TRBV5-5
J gene: TRBJ2-1
clone size: few

CDR3 DNA: TGTGCCAGCAGTTTGGGCGCCCGGGATACGCAGTATTTT
CDR3 protein: CASSLGARDTQYF
D gene: -
V gene: TRBV27
J gene: TRBJ2-3
clone size: many

CDR3 DNA: TGTGCCAGCAGTTGGGGACTAGCGGCCAAAGAGACCCAGTACTTC
CDR3 protein: CASSWGLAAKETQYF
D gene: TRBD2
V gene: TRBV6-5
J gene: TRBJ2-5
clone size: -

CDR3 DNA: TGTGCCAGCAGCCAAGCCCGAAAGGTGGGCGGCTACACCTTC
CDR3 protein: CASSQARKVGGYTF
D gene: -
V gene: TRBV3-1
J gene: TRBJ1-2
clone size: many

CDR3 DNA: TGCGCCTCCGGGACTAGCGGGATAGAGACCCAGTACTTC
CDR3 protein: CASGTSGIETQYF
D gene: TRBD2
V gene: TRBV7-3
J gene: TRBJ2-5
clone size: many

CDR3 DNA: TGCGCCAGCAGACCACAAAGCGGCACAGATACGCAGTATTTT
CDR3 protein: CASRPQSGTDTQYF
D gene: -
V gene: TRBV5-1
J gene: TRBJ2-3
clone size: -

CDR3 DNA: TGTGCCACAACCCCCTACCAGCGGGGGTTGGGAGATACGCAGTATTTT
CDR3 protein: CATTPYQRGLGDTQYF
D gene: TRBD2
V gene: TRBV7-2
J gene: TRBJ2-3
clone size: -

CDR3 DNA: TGCGCCAGCAGCCAAATCCGCACCGGGGAGCTGTTTTTT
CDR3 protein: CASSQIRTGELFF
D gene: -
V gene: TRBV4-3
J gene: TRBJ2-2
clone size: few